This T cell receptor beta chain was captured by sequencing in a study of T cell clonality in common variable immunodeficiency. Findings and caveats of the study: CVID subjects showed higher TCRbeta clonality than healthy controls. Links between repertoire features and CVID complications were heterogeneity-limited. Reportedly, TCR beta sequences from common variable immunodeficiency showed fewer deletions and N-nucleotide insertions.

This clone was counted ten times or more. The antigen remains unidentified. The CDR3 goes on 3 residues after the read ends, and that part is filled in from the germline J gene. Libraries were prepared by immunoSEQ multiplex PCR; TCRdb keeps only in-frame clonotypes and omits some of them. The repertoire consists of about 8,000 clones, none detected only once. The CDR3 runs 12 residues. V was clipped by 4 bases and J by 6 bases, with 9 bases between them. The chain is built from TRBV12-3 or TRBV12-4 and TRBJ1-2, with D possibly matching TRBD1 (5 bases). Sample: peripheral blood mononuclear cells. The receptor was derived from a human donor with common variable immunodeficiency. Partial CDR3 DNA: TGTGCCAGCAGTTCTCAGGGAGATGGC. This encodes CASSSQGDG. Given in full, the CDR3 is CASSSQGDGYTF.